These 9 T cell receptor beta chains were sequenced from one sample in a study of CD8 T cells in Susac syndrome. With random hexamers, reverse transcription was performed on roughly 0.5 to 1 ug of RNA. TCRdb processed the immunoSEQ multiplex PCR reads anew with MiXCR; each CDR3 protein has one entry. The sample carries some 180,000 distinct CDR3 sequences, 90% to 95% recorded once. Sequencing was done on a sample of CD4+ T cells from PBMCs. Every receptor here comes from a human donor in good health.

V gene TRBV5-4 combines with J gene TRBJ2-2; D not certain. The CDR3 contains 16 residues. CDR1 SGHNT and CDR2 YYREEE come from the germline V gene (reference sequence). Trimming cost V 1 base and J 1 base, with 11 bases left between them. CDR3 nucleotide sequence: TGTGCCAGCAGCTTGCCGGTCGTAGGGAACACCGGGGAGCTGTTTTTT. Amino acids: CASSLPVVGNTGELFF.

Regarding this clonotype: One end of the junction varies from germline; a read error may be responsible. DNA for the CDR3: TGTGCTAGCAGCGAGGACCTGAACACTGAAGCTTTCTTT. Translating it yields CASSEDLNTEAFF. The V gene is TRBV7-7, the J gene TRBJ1-1; no clear D gene. Germline values: CDR1 SSHAT, CDR2 FNYEAQ (reference sequence). This CDR3 comprises 13 residues.

V is TRBV7-9 and J is TRBJ2-7, with 9 bases identical to TRBD1. CDR3 length: 15 amino acids. Germline lookup yields CDR1 SEHNR and CDR2 FQNEAQ (reference sequence). Trimming took 5 bases from V and 7 from J; bases not matched to a gene: 12. In nucleotides, the CDR3 is TGTGCCAGCAGCCACGGAGGGACAGGGATAAGGGAGCAGTACTTC. Translating it yields CASSHGGTGIREQYF.

The chain is built from TRBV10-3 and TRBJ1-6; D gene unclear. Germline CDR1 reads ENHRY; CDR2 reads SYGVKD. V lost 3 bases and J 5 bases, leaving 8 bases between the germline ends. The CDR3 has 14 residues. As DNA, the CDR3 is TGTGCCATCAGTGATCGGCGGGATAATTCACCCCTCCACTTT. As protein: CAISDRRDNSPLHF.

The table lists this clonotype with a count of one. The rearrangement uses TRBV5-1 and TRBJ1-5; 10 bases agree with TRBD1. CDR3 size: 15 residues. In germline, CDR1 is SGHRS, CDR2 YFSETQ. Germline trimming cut 4 bases from V and 2 bases from J; bases unmatched to any gene: 3. The CDR3 coding sequence is TGCGCCAGCAGCGGCGGGACAGGGGGCAATCAGCCCCAGCATTTT. Its translation: CASSGGTGGNQPQHF.

The chain links TRBV20-1 to TRBJ2-1; D remains unclear. The CDR3 has 13 residues. The germline CDR1 and CDR2 sequences are DFQATT and SNEGSKA (reference sequence). V dropped 3 bases and J dropped 7 bases, with 13 bases sitting between them. The CDR3 coding sequence is TGCAGTGCTAGTCCTCTAGTTGGGAATGAGCAGTTCTTC. It yields the protein CSASPLVGNEQFF.

In DNA, the CDR3 is TGTGCCAGCAGCTTCTCCGGGACTCCCAATGAGCAGTTCTTC. It is translated as CASSFSGTPNEQFF. This chain uses TRBV9 with TRBJ2-1; D might be TRBD2 (6 bases). Trimming shortened V by 4 bases and J by 6 bases, and 14 bases separated the two germline ends. Germline values: CDR1 SGDLS, CDR2 YYNGEE. The CDR3 has 14 residues.

As for this clonotype: One end of the junction varies from germline; a read error may be responsible. The chain couples TRBV29-1 to TRBJ1-1, with unresolved D. Looked up from germline, CDR1 is SQVTM and CDR2 is ANQGSEA. The CDR3 length is 13 residues. The CDR3 DNA reads TGCAGCGCTGAACTCAAGTCAGGCGCCGTAGCTTTCTTT. Amino acid sequence: CSAELKSGAVAFF.

This chain connects TRBV28 to TRBJ2-6; D gene ambiguous. The CDR3 totals 17 residues. Per the germline V gene, CDR1 is MDHEN and CDR2 is SYDVKM. The V and J ends lost 5 bases and 1 base respectively, with 15 bases between them. CDR3 sequence: CASSPPRLGSGANVLTF. The CDR3 nucleotides read TGTGCCAGCAGTCCCCCGAGGCTTGGTTCTGGGGCCAACGTCCTGACTTTC.